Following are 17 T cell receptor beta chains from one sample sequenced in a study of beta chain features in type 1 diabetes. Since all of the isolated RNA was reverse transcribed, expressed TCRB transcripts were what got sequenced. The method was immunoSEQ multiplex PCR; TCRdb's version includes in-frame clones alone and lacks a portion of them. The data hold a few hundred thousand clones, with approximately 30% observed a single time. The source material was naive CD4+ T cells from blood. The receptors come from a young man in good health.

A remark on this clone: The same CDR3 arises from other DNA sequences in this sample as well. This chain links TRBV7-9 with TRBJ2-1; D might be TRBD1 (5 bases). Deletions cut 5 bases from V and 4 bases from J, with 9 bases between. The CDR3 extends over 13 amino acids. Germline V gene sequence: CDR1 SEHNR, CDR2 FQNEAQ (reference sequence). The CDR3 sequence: CASSTDSYNEQFF. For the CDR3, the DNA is TGTGCCAGCAGCACCGACAGTTACAATGAGCAGTTCTTC.

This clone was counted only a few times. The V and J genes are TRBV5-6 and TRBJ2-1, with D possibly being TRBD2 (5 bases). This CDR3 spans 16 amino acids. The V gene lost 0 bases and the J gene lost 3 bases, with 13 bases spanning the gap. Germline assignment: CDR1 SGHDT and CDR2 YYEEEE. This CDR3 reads CASSLGVRTHYNEQFF. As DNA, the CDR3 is TGTGCCAGCAGCTTGGGAGTCCGGACTCACTACAATGAGCAGTTCTTC.

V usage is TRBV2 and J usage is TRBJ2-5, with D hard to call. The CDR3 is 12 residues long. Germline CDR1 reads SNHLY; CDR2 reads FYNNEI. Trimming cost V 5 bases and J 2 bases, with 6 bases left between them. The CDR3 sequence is CASSISQETQYF. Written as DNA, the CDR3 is TGTGCCAGCAGTATCTCTCAAGAGACCCAGTACTTC.

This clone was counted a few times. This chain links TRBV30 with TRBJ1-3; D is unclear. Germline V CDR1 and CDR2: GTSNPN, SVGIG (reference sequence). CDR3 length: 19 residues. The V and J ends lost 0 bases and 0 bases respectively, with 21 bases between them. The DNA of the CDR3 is TGTGCCTGGAGTGTTCATCAGCGTACAGCTCTCAGCTCTGGAAACACCATATATTTT. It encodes CAWSVHQRTALSSGNTIYF.

This CDR3 reads CSVESGLETQYF. Here the CDR3 DNA reads TGCAGCGTTGAGTCAGGGTTAGAGACCCAGTACTTC. The chain couples TRBV29-1 to TRBJ2-5; D might be TRBD1 (5 bases). V dropped 3 bases and J dropped 4 bases, with 9 bases sitting between them. Per germline, CDR1 SQVTM and CDR2 ANQGSEA. This CDR3 is built from 12 residues.

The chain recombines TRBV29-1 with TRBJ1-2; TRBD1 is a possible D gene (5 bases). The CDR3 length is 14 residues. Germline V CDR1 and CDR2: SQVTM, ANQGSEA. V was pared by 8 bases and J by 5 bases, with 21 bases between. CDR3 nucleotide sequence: TGCAGCTCTACCGGGACGGCGGGGACTTATGGCTACACCTTC. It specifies CSSTGTAGTYGYTF. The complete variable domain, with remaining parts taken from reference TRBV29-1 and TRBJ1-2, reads SAVISQKPSRDICQRGTSLTIQCQVDSQVTMMFWYRQQPGQSLTLIATANQGSEATYESGFVIDKFPISRPNLTFSTLTVSNMSPEDSSIYLCSSTGTAGTYGYTFGSGTRLTVV.

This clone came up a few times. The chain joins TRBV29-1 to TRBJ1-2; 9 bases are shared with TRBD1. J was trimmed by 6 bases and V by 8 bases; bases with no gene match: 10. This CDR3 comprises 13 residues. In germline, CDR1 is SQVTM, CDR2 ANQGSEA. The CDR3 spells CSIRDREQHGYTF. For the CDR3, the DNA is TGCAGCATCCGGGACAGGGAACAACATGGCTACACCTTC.

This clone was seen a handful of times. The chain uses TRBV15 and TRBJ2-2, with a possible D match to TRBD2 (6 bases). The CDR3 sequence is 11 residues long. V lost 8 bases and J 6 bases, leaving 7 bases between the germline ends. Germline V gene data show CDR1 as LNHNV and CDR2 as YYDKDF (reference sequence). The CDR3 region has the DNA TGTGCCACCGGAGGGGCCGGGGAGCTGTTTTTT. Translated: CATGGAGELFF.

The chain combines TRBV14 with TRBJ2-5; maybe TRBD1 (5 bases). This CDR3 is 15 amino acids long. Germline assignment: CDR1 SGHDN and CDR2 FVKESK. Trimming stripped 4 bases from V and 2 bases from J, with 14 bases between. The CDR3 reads CASSPRQTIQETQYF. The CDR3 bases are TGTGCCAGCAGCCCCCGACAGACAATACAAGAGACCCAGTACTTC. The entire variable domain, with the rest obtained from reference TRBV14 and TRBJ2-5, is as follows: EAGVTQFPSHSVIEKGQTVTLRCDPISGHDNLYWYRRVMGKEIKFLLHFVKESKQDESGMPNNRFLAERTGGTYSTLKVQPAELEDSGVYFCASSPRQTIQETQYFGPGTRLLVL.

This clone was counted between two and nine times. DNA of the CDR3: TGTGCCAGCAGCGTGCACGGGACGGAGGGCTCCTACGAGCAGTACTTC. Its protein is CASSVHGTEGSYEQYF. The rearrangement links TRBV9 to TRBJ2-7, with D possibly being TRBD2 (6 bases). Germline-derived CDR1 and CDR2 are SGDLS and YYNGEE. The germline V and J ends were trimmed by 2 bases and 0 bases, with 15 bases remaining between them. The CDR3 covers 16 residues. The full variable domain, rest sourced from reference TRBV9 and TRBJ2-7, is DSGVTQTPKHLITATGQRVTLRCSPRSGDLSVYWYQQSLDQGLQFLIQYYNGEERAKGNILERFSAQQFPDLHSELNLSSLELGDSALYFCASSVHGTEGSYEQYFGPGTRLTVT.

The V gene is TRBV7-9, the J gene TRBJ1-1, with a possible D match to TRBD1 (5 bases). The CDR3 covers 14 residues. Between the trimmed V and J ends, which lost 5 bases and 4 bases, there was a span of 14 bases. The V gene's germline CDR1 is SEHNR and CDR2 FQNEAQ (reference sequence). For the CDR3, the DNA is TGTGCCAGCAGCCAGCTGGGGGAAGGCACTGAAGCTTTCTTT. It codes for CASSQLGEGTEAFF.

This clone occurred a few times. The CDR3 bases are TGCAGCGCGGACAGGAACACTGAAGCTTTCTTT. This gives the protein CSADRNTEAFF. The chain couples TRBV29-1 to TRBJ1-1; D is possibly TRBD1 (6 bases). Per germline, CDR1 SQVTM and CDR2 ANQGSEA. Trimming left V 7 bases short and J 1 base short, with 7 bases between. The CDR3 has 11 residues. The whole variable domain, filled in from reference TRBV29-1 and TRBJ1-1, reads SAVISQKPSRDICQRGTSLTIQCQVDSQVTMMFWYRQQPGQSLTLIATANQGSEATYESGFVIDKFPISRPNLTFSTLTVSNMSPEDSSIYLCSADRNTEAFFGQGTRLTVV.

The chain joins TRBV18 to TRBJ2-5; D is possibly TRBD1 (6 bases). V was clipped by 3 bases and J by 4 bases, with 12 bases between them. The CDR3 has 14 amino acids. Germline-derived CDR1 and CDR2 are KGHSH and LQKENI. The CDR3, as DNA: TGTGCCAGCTCACCTCGGACAGTAAGAGAGACCCAGTACTTC. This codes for CASSPRTVRETQYF. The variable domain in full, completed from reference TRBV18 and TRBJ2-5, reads NAGVMQNPRHLVRRRGQEARLRCSPMKGHSHVYWYRQLPEEGLKFMVYLQKENIIDESGMPKERFSAEFPKEGPSILRIQQVVRGDSAAYFCASSPRTVRETQYFGPGTRLLVL.

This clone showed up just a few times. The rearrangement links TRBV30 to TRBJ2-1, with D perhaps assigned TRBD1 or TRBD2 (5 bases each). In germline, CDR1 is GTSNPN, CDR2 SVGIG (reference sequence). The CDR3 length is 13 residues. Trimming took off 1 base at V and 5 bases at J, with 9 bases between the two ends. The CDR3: CAWSGGTDNEQFF. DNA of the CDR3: TGTGCCTGGAGTGGGGGGACGGACAATGAGCAGTTCTTC. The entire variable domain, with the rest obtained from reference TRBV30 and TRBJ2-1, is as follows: SQTIHQWPATLVQPVGSPLSLECTVEGTSNPNLYWYRQAAGRGLQLLFYSVGIGQISSEVPQNLSASRPQDRQFILSSKKLLLSDSGFYLCAWSGGTDNEQFFGPGTRLTVL.

Here the CDR3 reads CAIDRYYEQYF. Written as DNA, the CDR3 is TGTGCCATTGACAGATACTACGAGCAGTACTTC. The chain joins TRBV21-1 to TRBJ2-7; TRBD1 is the table's D call and was not checked against the DNA. TRBV21-1 is listed as a pseudogene. This CDR3 contains 11 residues.

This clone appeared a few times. DNA for the CDR3: TGTGCCAGTCAGACAGGGTCAGATACGCAGTATTTT. It yields the protein CASQTGSDTQYF. The genes are TRBV28 and TRBJ2-3; 7 positions match TRBD1. V lost 9 bases, J lost 4 bases, and 4 bases stayed unmatched. This CDR3 contains 12 residues. CDR1 MDHEN and CDR2 SYDVKM come from the germline V gene.

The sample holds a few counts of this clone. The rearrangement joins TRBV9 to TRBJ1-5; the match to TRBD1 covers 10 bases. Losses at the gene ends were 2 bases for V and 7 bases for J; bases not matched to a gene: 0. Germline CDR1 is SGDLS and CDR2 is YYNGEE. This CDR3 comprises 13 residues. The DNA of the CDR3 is TGTGCCAGCAGCGTGGGACAGGGGCAGCCCCAGCATTTT. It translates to CASSVGQGQPQHF.